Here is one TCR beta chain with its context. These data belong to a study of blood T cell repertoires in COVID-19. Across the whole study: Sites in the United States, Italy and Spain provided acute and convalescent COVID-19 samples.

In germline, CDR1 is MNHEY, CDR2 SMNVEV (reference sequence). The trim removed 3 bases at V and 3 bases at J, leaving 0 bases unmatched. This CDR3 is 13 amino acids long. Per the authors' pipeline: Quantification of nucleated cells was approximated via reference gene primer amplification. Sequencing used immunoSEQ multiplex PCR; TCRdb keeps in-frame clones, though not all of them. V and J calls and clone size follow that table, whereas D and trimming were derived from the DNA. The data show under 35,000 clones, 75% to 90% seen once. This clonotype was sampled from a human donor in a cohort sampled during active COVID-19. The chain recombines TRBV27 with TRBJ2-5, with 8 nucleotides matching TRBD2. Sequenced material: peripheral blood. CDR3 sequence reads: CASSLGLEETQYF. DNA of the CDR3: TGTGCCAGCAGTTTGGGACTAGAAGAGACCCAGTACTTC.